What follows are 7 T cell receptor beta chains derived from one specimen sequenced in a study of prognosis after radiotherapy for stage I lung cancer. Genomic DNA was subjected to two-round multiplex PCR for amplification of TCR beta CDR3. Primers targeting each individual TRBV and TRBJ gene were applied in first-round PCR. TCRdb recomputed calls from the multiplex PCR reads with MiXCR, one row per CDR3 protein. There are about 31,000 distinct CDR3 sequences in the sample; approximately 39% occur only once, and roughly 14% lies in the top ten. The sample was PBMCs, taken before or after stereotactic body radiation therapy (not recorded which). These receptors originate from a donor of 50 years or more with non-small cell lung cancer.

This clonotype came up many times. The rearrangement joins TRBV2 to TRBJ1-2; D might be TRBD1 (6 bases). The CDR3 is 14 residues long. With 0 bases removed from V and 4 bases from J, the gap between germline ends came to 9 bases. Germline V lookup: CDR1 SNHLY, CDR2 FYNNEI. CDR3 DNA sequence: TGTGCCAGCAGTGAAGCGCGGGGGGCCTATGGCTACACCTTC. Translating it yields CASSEARGAYGYTF.

This clonotype was picked up many times. The chain uses TRBV20-1 and TRBJ1-3; D gene unclear. The CDR3 loop spans 16 amino acids. The germline gives CDR1 DFQATT, CDR2 SNEGSKA (reference sequence). Trimming stripped 0 bases from V and 5 bases from J, with 17 bases between. In DNA form, the CDR3 reads TGCAGTGCTAGAGAAACCTCCGGCACCACCCGAAACACCATATATTTT. Translation: CSARETSGTTRNTIYF.

Regarding this clonotype: One base separates it from a far larger clone, so it is likely a read error. This chain uses TRBV7-7 with TRBJ2-3, with D possibly TRBD2 on 5 matching bases. CDR1 is SSHAT and CDR2 is FNYEAQ in the germline V gene (reference sequence). This CDR3 has 15 residues. The CDR3 loop reads CASSLGLASADTQYF. The DNA of the CDR3 is TGTGCTAGCAGCTTAGGACTGGCCTCCGCAGATACGCAGTATTTT. The full variable domain, in which reference TRBV7-7 and TRBJ2-3 provide the parts outside the CDR3, is GAGVSQSPRYKVTKRGQDVTLRCDPISSHATLYWYQQALGQGPEFLTYFNYEAQPDKSGLPSDRFSAERPEGSISTLTIQRTEQRDSAMYRCASSLGLASADTQYFGPGTRLTVL.

Notes on this clonotype: One junction end does not reproduce the germline sequence, and a read error may be involved. The rearrangement uses TRBV7-9 and TRBJ1-6, with D possibly matching TRBD1 (5 bases). The CDR3 has 15 amino acids. Germline-derived CDR1 and CDR2 are SEHNR and FQNEAQ (reference sequence). Here the CDR3 DNA reads TGTGCCAGCAGCACCGGGACGGGTAATAATTCACCCCTCAACTTT. The encoded protein is CASSTGTGNNSPLNF.

This clonotype was counted at least ten times. V gene TRBV9 combines with J gene TRBJ2-3; D unresolved. Trimming stripped 4 bases from V and 6 bases from J, with 12 bases between. CDR3 size: 13 residues. Per germline, CDR1 SGDLS and CDR2 YYNGEE. Here the CDR3 DNA reads TGTGCCAGCAGCCAGGTAACCGCGGATACGCAGTATTTT. Protein product: CASSQVTADTQYF.

The chain links TRBV20-1 to TRBJ2-1; TRBD2 matches at 13 bases. The J segment lost 9 bases and the V segment lost 6 bases, leaving 8 bases of the junction unmatched. The CDR3 has 14 amino acids. Germline CDR1 is DFQATT and CDR2 is SNEGSKA (reference sequence). The CDR3 DNA reads as TGCAGTGCAAGGACTAGCGGGAGTGAAGTTGAGCAGTTCTTC. As protein: CSARTSGSEVEQFF.

This clonotype occurred many times. The chain has TRBV3-1 and TRBJ2-3; the D gene could be TRBD1 or TRBD2 (5 bases each). The CDR3 length is 18 residues. CDR1 is LGHDT, CDR2 YNNKEL, per germline (reference sequence). The germline V and J ends were trimmed by 4 bases and 0 bases, with 20 bases remaining between them. The CDR3 spells CASSPTGIQRASTDTQYF. The DNA of the CDR3 is TGTGCCAGCAGCCCTACAGGAATCCAGAGGGCTAGCACAGATACGCAGTATTTT.